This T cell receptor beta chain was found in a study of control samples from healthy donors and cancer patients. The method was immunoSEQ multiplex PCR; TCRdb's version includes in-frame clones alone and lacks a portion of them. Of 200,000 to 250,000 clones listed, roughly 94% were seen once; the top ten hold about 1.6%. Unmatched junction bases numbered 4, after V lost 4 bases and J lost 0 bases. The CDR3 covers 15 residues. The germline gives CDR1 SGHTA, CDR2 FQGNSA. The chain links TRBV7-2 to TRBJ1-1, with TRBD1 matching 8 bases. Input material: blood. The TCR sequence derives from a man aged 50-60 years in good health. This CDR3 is CASSSAGGMNTEAFF. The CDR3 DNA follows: TGTGCCAGCAGCTCTGCAGGGGGCATGAACACTGAAGCTTTCTTT.